This TCR beta chain appears in the sequencing data of a study of vaccination and CD4 T cells after COVID-19. Study summary: Control cultures were supplied with a CEFX pool, an HIV-1 Nef pool, or no peptide at all.

With 2 bases removed from V and 4 bases from J, the gap between germline ends came to 10 bases. The CDR3 totals 14 residues. Germline assignment: CDR1 MGHRA and CDR2 YSYEKL. A word on this clonotype: Antigen unknown.

Once obtained from cultured CD4+ T cells, the DNA was sequenced using the Oncomine TCR Beta short-read assay. Genomic DNA was extracted from cultured CD4+ T cells. TCRdb reanalysed the PCR reads using MiXCR and keeps one entry per CDR3 protein. The sample lists some 16,000 distinct CDR3 sequences, about 45% seen once, with 6.5% to 8% in the top ten. Stated treatment: approximately 9-day PBMC culture with coronavirus spike peptide pools or control peptides (ViraFEST assay). Every well contained some 2 million PBMCs, which were grown with roughly 9.1 IU/ml IL-2 and roughly 9.7 ug/ml peptide pools. Sequencing was performed on CD4+ T cells from blood, cultured in vitro, taken after SARS-CoV-2 vaccination. The origin of this receptor is a human donor who had recovered from COVID-19. V usage is TRBV4-1 and J usage is TRBJ2-3; TRBD2 might be the D (7 bases). CDR3 sequence reads: CASSQQGGADTQYF. The CDR3 DNA is TGCGCCAGCAGCCAACAAGGGGGGGCAGATACGCAGTATTTT.